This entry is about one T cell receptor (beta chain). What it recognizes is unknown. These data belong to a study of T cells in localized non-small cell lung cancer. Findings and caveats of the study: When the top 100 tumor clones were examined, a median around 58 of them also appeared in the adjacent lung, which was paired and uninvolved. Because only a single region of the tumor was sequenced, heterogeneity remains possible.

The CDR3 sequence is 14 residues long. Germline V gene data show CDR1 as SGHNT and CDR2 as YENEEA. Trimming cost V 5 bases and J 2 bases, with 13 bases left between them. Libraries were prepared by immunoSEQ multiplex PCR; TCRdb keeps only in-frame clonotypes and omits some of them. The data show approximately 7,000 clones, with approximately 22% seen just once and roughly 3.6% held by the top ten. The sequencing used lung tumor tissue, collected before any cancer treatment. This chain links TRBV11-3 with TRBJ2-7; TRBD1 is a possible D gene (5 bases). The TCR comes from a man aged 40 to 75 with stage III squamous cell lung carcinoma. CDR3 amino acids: CASSPLDSTYEQYF. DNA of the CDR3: TGTGCCAGCAGCCCTCTCGACAGTACCTACGAGCAGTACTTC.